The clone carrying this T cell receptor beta chain came up a few times. In TCRdb, the 5' RACE reads were re-called with MiXCR into one record per CDR3 protein. The sample records over 350,000 distinct CDR3 sequences, about 24% being singletons. This specimen belongs to a study of T-cell memory formation after mild COVID-19. The V gene lost 4 bases and the J gene lost 0 bases, with 15 bases spanning the gap. This CDR3 comprises 18 residues. CDR1 and CDR2 (germline): KGHDR, SFDVKD. This receptor was taken from an adult woman who had mild COVID-19 (a few samples of this study predate the infection). Cell type and time point are not known. Sequenced material: PBMCs or a T cell subset sorted from them (not recorded which). The genes are TRBV24-1 and TRBJ2-6; TRBD1 is a possible D gene (5 bases). The CDR3 DNA sequence: TGTGCCACCAGTGACCCGACAGATACCTTCTCTGGGGCCAACGTCCTGACTTTC. This translates into CATSDPTDTFSGANVLTF.